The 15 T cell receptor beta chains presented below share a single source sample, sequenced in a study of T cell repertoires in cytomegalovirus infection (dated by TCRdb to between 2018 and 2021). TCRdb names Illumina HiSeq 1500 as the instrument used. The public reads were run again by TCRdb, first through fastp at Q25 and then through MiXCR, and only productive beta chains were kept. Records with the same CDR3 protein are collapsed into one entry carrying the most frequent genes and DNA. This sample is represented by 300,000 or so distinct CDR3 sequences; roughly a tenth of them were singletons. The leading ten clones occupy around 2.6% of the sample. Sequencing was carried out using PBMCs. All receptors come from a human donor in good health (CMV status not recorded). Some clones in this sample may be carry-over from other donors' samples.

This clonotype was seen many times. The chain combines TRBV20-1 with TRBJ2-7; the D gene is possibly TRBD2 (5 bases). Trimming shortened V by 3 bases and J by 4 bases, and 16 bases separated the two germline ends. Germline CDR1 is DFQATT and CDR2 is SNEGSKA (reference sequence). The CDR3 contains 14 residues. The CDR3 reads CSASPAGAVYEQYV. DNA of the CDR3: TGCAGTGCTAGCCCCGCGGGTGCGGTATACGAGCAGTACGTC.

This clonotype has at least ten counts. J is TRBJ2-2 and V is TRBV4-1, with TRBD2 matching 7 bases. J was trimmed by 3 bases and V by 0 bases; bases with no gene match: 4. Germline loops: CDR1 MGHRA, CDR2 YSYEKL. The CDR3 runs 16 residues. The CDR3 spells CASSQERGFDTGELFF. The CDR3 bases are TGCGCCAGCAGCCAAGAGCGGGGGTTCGACACCGGGGAGCTGTTTTTT.

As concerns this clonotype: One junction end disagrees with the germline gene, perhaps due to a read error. The CDR3 region is CASSQGETGVF. The CDR3 DNA follows: TGTGCCAGCAGCCAAGGGGAAACCGGAGTTTTC. This chain connects TRBV3-1 to TRBJ2-1, with no clear D. The CDR3 runs 11 residues. Germline V lookup: CDR1 LGHDT, CDR2 YNNKEL (reference sequence).

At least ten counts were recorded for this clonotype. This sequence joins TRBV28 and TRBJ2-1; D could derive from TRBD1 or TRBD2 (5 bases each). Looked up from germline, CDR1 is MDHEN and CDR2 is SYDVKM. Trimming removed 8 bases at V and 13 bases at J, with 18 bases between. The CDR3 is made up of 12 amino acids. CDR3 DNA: TGTGCCAGCGGATCCTCGGGACGAAGCCAGTTCTTC. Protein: CASGSSGRSQFF.

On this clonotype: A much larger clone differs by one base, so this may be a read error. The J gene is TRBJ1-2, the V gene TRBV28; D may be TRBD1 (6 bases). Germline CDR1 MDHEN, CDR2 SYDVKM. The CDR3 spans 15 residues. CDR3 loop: CASSGTQGSNFGYTF. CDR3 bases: TGTGCCAGCAGTGGGACCCAGGGGTCGAACTTTGGCTACACCTTC.

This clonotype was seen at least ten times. The CDR3 sequence: CASSLGGGSMNTEAFF. The CDR3 coding sequence is TGTGCCAGCAGCTTAGGAGGAGGATCAATGAACACTGAAGCTTTCTTT. This chain uses TRBV7-6 with TRBJ1-1; D not resolved. The germline V gene encodes CDR1 SGHVS and CDR2 FNYEAQ. Trimming cost V 1 base and J 0 bases, with 12 bases left between them. CDR3 length equals 16 residues.

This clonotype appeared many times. The CDR3: CASIRQGGSYGYTF. The DNA for the CDR3 is TGTGCCAGCATCCGACAGGGTGGAAGCTATGGCTACACCTTC. V is TRBV7-2 and J is TRBJ1-2; TRBD1 aligns across 7 bases. Germline V gene sequence: CDR1 SGHTA, CDR2 FQGNSA. The ends lost 7 bases at V and 4 bases at J; junction bases unmatched: 9. The CDR3 is made up of 14 amino acids.

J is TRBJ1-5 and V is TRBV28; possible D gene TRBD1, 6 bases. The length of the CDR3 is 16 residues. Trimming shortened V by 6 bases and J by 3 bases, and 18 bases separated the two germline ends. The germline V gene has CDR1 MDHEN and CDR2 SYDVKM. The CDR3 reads CASSRGGALSNQPQHF. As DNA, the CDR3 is TGTGCCAGCAGCCGGGGGGGGGCCCTTTCCAATCAGCCCCAGCATTTT. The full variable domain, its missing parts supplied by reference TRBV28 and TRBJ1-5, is DVKVTQSSRYLVKRTGEKVFLECVQDMDHENMFWYRQDPGLGLRLIYFSYDVKMKEKGDIPEGYSVSREKKERFSLILESASTNQTSMYLCASSRGGALSNQPQHFGDGTRLSIL.

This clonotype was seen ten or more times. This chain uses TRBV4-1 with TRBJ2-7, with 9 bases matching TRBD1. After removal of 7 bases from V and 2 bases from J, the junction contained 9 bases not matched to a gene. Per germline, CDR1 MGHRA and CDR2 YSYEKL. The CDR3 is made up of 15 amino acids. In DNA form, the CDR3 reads TGCGCCAGCACCCCCGGGACAGGGATCACCTACGAGCAGTACTTC. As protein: CASTPGTGITYEQYF.

CDR3 sequence reads: CSPEPGLAPWEDTQYF. CDR3 bases: TGCAGCCCCGAGCCGGGACTAGCGCCCTGGGAGGATACGCAGTATTTT. J is TRBJ2-3 and V is TRBV29-1, with 10 bases identical to TRBD2. From germline, CDR1 is SQVTM and CDR2 ANQGSEA. This CDR3 has 16 amino acids. The J segment lost 6 bases and the V segment lost 8 bases, leaving 17 bases of the junction unmatched.

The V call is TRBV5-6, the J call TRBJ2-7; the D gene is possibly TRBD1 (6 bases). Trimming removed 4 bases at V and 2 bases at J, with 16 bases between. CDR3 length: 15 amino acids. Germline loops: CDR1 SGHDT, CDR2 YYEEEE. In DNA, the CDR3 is TGTGCCAGCAGCGGGAACGGGACAAAGACCTACGAGCAGTACTTC. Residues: CASSGNGTKTYEQYF.

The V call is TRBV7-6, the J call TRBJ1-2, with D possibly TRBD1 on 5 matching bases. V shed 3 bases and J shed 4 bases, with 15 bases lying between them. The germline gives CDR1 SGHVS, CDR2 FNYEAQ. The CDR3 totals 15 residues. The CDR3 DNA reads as TGTGCCAGCAGCTTTACAGGAAGCCCCCTCTATGGCTACACCTTC. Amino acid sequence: CASSFTGSPLYGYTF. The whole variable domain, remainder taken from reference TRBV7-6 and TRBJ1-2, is GAGVSQSPRYKVTKRGQDVALRCDPISGHVSLYWYRQALGQGPEFLTYFNYEAQQDKSGLPNDRFSAERPEGSISTLTIQRTEQRDSAMYRCASSFTGSPLYGYTFGSGTRLTVV.

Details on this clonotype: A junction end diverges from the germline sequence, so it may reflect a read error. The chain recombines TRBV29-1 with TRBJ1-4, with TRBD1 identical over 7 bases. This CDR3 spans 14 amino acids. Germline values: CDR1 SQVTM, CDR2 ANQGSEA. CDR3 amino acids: CSVAPTDRHEKLFF. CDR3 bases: TGCAGCGTTGCCCCGACGGACAGGCATGAAAAACTGTTTTTC.

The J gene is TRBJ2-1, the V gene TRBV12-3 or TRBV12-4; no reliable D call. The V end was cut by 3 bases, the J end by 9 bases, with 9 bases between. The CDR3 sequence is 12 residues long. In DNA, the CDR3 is TGTGCCAGCAGTTTGCTCTTCGGTGAGCAGTTCTTC. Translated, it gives CASSLLFGEQFF.

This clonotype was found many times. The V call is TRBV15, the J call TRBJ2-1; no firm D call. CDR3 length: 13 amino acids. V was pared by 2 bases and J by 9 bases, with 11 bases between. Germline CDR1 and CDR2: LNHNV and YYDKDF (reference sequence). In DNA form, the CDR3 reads TGTGCCACCAGCAGATCTGTTGGGGTTGAGCAGTTCTTC. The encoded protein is CATSRSVGVEQFF.